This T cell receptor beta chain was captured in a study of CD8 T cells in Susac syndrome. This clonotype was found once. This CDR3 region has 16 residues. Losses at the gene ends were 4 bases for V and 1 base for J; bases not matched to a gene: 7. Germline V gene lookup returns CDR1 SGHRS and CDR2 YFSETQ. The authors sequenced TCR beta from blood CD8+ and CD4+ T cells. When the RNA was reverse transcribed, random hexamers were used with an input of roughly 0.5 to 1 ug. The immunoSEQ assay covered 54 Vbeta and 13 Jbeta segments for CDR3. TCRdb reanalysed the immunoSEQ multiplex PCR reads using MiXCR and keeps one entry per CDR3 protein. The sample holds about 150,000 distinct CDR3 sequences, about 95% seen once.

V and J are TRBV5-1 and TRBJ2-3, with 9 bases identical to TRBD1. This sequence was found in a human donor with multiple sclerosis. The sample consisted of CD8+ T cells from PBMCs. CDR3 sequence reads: CASSRPRDRGTDTQYF. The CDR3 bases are TGCGCCAGCAGCCGCCCCCGGGACAGGGGCACAGATACGCAGTATTTT.